What follows are 18 T cell receptor beta chains derived from one specimen sequenced in a study of shared clonotypes between healthy human individuals. Sequencing used immunoSEQ multiplex PCR; TCRdb keeps in-frame clones, though not all of them. The data show approximately 530,000 clones, around 96% seen once. Sample: naive CD4+ T cells sorted from blood. The subset: CD45RA+ positively selected. The receptors originated from a woman aged 25 to 39 in good health.

The V call is TRBV5-4, the J call TRBJ2-7; D possibly corresponds to TRBD2 (6 bases). CDR1 and CDR2 from the germline V gene are SGHNT and YYREEE (reference sequence). This CDR3 has 15 residues. Trimming shortened V by 4 bases and J by 3 bases, and 17 bases separated the two germline ends. The CDR3 DNA reads TGTGCCAGCAGCAGGGCCGGGAGCCTCGGCTACGAGCAGTACTTC. Protein product: CASSRAGSLGYEQYF.

V gene TRBV28 combines with J gene TRBJ2-5, with no clear D. The DNA end is more similar to TRBJ2-7, so the J call may be wrong. Germline V gene data show CDR1 as MDHEN and CDR2 as SYDVKM. The CDR3 totals 12 residues. The CDR3 DNA follows: TGTGCCAGCAGTTTAAGCCCTTACGAGCAGTACTTC. This gives the protein CASSLSPYEQYF.

The gene calls are TRBV15 and TRBJ1-4; possibly TRBD1 for D (5 bases). The CDR3 sequence is 14 residues long. Germline lookup yields CDR1 LNHNV and CDR2 YYDKDF (reference sequence). The ends were cut back, 1 base at V and 14 bases at J, with 17 bases in the middle. The DNA of the CDR3 is TGTGCCACCAGCAGAGCCGGGACCGGTAGATTTCTGTTTTTT. Translating it yields CATSRAGTGRFLFF.

The CDR3 nucleotides are TGTGCCAGCCAGGTGGAGGGGGCTGCCTACAATGAGCAGTTCTTC. It yields the protein CASQVEGAAYNEQFF. The chain has TRBV2 and TRBJ2-1; possibly TRBD1 for D (7 bases). The CDR3 length is 15 residues. Trimming removed 8 bases at V and 2 bases at J, with 16 bases between. Germline lookup yields CDR1 SNHLY and CDR2 FYNNEI.

This clone occurred once. The chain has TRBV6-4 and TRBJ2-1; D remains ambiguous. In germline, CDR1 is MRHNA, CDR2 SNTAGT. Deletions cut 6 bases from V and 6 bases from J, with 15 bases between. The CDR3 is made up of 14 amino acids. The CDR3 loop is CASRLQPLGNEQFF. CDR3 coding DNA: TGTGCCAGCAGACTCCAACCCCTTGGCAATGAGCAGTTCTTC.

This clone has only one observation. This chain connects TRBV7-5 to TRBJ1-5. TRBV7-5 is classified as a pseudogene. The CDR3 runs to 13 residues. The CDR3 DNA reads as TGTGTCAGAAGCCCGGACGGGGATCAGCCCCAGCATTTT. Residues: CVRSPDGDQPQHF.

This rearrangement joins TRBV28 to TRBJ2-6; no clear D gene. Trimming removed 6 bases at V and 0 bases at J, with 18 bases between. This CDR3 has 18 amino acids. CDR1 and CDR2 (germline): MDHEN, SYDVKM. CDR3 region: CASRLRMPDLSGANVLTF. The CDR3 DNA is TGTGCCAGCAGGCTCAGGATGCCCGACCTCTCTGGGGCCAACGTCCTGACTTTC.

As to this clone: This sample also contains other DNA sequences that code for the same CDR3. The V gene is TRBV28, the J gene TRBJ2-1; D call uncertain. The V gene lost 2 bases and the J gene lost 7 bases, with 6 bases spanning the gap. This CDR3 spans 12 amino acids. The germline CDR1 and CDR2 sequences are MDHEN and SYDVKM. CDR3 loop: CASSLRPNEQFF. CDR3 nucleotide sequence: TGTGCCAGCAGTTTACGACCTAATGAGCAGTTCTTC.

This sequence joins TRBV29-1 and TRBJ2-5, with 8 nucleotides matching TRBD1. Gene TRBJ2-7 matches the end of the DNA better, so the J call may be wrong. The length of the CDR3 is 17 residues. The V gene's germline CDR1 is SQVTM and CDR2 ANQGSEA. CDR3 in amino acids: CSVWEGTGLKDSYEQYF. CDR3 sequence (DNA): TGCAGCGTTTGGGAAGGGACAGGACTAAAAGACTCCTACGAGCAGTACTTC.

The rearrangement joins TRBV10-3 to TRBJ1-2, with D unresolved. The germline V gene has CDR1 ENHRY and CDR2 SYGVKD. The CDR3 loop spans 11 amino acids. Trimming left V 10 bases short and J 2 bases short, with 8 bases between. CDR3 in DNA: TGTGCCACCACGGGGAACTATGGCTACACCTTC. This gives the protein CATTGNYGYTF.

This chain links TRBV6-5 with TRBJ1-2, with no clear D. Germline V gene data show CDR1 as MNHEY and CDR2 as SVGAGI. Trimming pared 0 bases from V and 3 bases from J, leaving 11 bases between. The CDR3 sequence is 15 residues long. The CDR3 protein is CASSYSIGGHYGYTF. In nucleotides, the CDR3 is TGTGCCAGCAGTTACTCGATAGGAGGGCACTATGGCTACACCTTC.

This clone was picked up one time. The chain carries TRBV6-5 and TRBJ1-2; 7 bases line up with TRBD1. The CDR3 is made up of 15 amino acids. Germline V gene lookup returns CDR1 MNHEY and CDR2 SVGAGI. Trimming cost V 2 bases and J 6 bases; bases outside gene matches: 9. The CDR3: CASSYRGRGMDGYTF. The CDR3 coding sequence is TGTGCCAGCAGTTACAGGGGGCGCGGTATGGATGGCTACACCTTC.

A note on this clone: One junction end disagrees with the germline gene, perhaps due to a read error. Other DNA sequences in this sample translate to the same CDR3. The CDR3 DNA sequence: TGTGCCAGCAGCTTCGGGGGCCAAACCTATGAGCAGTACTTC. Its translation is CASSFGGQTYEQYF. This rearrangement joins TRBV7-2 to TRBJ2-7; possibly TRBD1 or TRBD2 for D (6 bases each). This CDR3 comprises 14 residues. CDR1 is SGHTA and CDR2 is FQGNSA in the germline V gene.

The chain links TRBV5-1 to TRBJ1-1; possible D gene TRBD1, 6 bases. Germline V gene data show CDR1 as SGHRS and CDR2 as YFSETQ. V lost 4 bases to trimming and J lost 11 bases, with 36 bases between them. This CDR3 spans 19 amino acids. DNA for the CDR3: TGCGCCAGCAGCCGAAAACCAGGGGATCCCCGCCTAACAGGCATTTTGGCTTTCTTT. It codes for CASSRKPGDPRLTGILAFF.

The J gene is TRBJ1-1, the V gene TRBV10-3; 8 bases fit TRBD1. The CDR3 is 15 residues long. V lost 6 bases to trimming and J lost 1 base; unmatched junction nucleotides: 7. Germline values: CDR1 ENHRY, CDR2 SYGVKD. The CDR3 region has the DNA TGTGCCATCAGACGAGACAGGGGACAGAACACTGAAGCTTTCTTT. As protein: CAIRRDRGQNTEAFF.

The V and J genes are TRBV5-1 and TRBJ2-7; TRBD1 agrees at 8 bases. The trim removed 0 bases at V and 5 bases at J, leaving 4 bases unmatched. The CDR3 contains 14 residues. Germline assignment: CDR1 SGHRS and CDR2 YFSETQ. CDR3 coding DNA: TGCGCCAGCAGCTTGGAGGGACAGGCCAACGAGCAGTACTTC. Protein sequence: CASSLEGQANEQYF.

The J gene is TRBJ1-1, the V gene TRBV19; D not resolved. Germline CDR1 LNHDA, CDR2 SQIVND (reference sequence). The ends were cut back, 2 bases at V and 2 bases at J, with 9 bases in the middle. CDR3 length: 14 residues. In nucleotides, the CDR3 is TGTGCCAGTAGTATAAACCGGCTAAACACTGAAGCTTTCTTT. Translated, it gives CASSINRLNTEAFF. Complete variable domain (other parts from reference TRBV19 and TRBJ1-1): DGGITQSPKYLFRKEGQNVTLSCEQNLNHDAMYWYRQDPGQGLRLIYYSQIVNDFQKGDIAEGYSVSREKKESFPLTVTSAQKNPTAFYLCASSINRLNTEAFFGQGTRLTVV.

J is TRBJ2-1 and V is TRBV28, with 10 bases fitting TRBD1. V was clipped by 4 bases and J by 10 bases; unmatched bases: 10. Germline V lookup: CDR1 MDHEN, CDR2 SYDVKM. CDR3 size: 15 residues. The CDR3 spells CASSSSGTGVGEQFF. CDR3 sequence (DNA): TGTGCCAGCAGTTCGAGCGGGACAGGGGTAGGAGAGCAGTTCTTC.